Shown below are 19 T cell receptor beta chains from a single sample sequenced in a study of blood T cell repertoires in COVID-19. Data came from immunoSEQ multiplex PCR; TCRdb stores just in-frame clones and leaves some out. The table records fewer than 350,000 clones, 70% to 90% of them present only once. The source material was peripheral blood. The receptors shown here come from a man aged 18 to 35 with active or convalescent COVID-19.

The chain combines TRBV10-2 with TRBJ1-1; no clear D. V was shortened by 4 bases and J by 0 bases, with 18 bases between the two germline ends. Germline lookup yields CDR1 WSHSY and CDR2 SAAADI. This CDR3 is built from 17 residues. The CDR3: CASSVFAGNSMNTEAFF. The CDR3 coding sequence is TGCGCCAGCAGTGTCTTCGCGGGTAACTCCATGAACACTGAAGCTTTCTTT.

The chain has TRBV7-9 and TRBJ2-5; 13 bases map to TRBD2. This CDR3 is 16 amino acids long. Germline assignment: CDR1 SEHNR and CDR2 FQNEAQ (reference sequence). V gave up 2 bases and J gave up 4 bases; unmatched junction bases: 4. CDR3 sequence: CASSLWTSGGRETQYF. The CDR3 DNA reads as TGTGCCAGCAGCTTATGGACTAGCGGGGGTAGAGAGACCCAGTACTTC. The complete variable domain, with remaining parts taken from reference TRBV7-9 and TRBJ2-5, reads DTGVSQNPRHKITKRGQNVTFRCDPISEHNRLYWYRQTLGQGPEFLTYFQNEAQLEKSRLLSDRFSAERPKGSFSTLEIQRTEQGDSAMYLCASSLWTSGGRETQYFGPGTRLLVL.

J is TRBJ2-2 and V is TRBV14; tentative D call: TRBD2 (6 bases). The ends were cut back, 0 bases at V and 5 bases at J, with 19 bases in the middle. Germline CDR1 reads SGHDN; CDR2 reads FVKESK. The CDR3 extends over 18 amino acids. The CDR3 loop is CASSQDSATRYRTGELFF. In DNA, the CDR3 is TGTGCCAGCAGCCAAGATTCGGCGACTAGATATCGAACCGGGGAGCTGTTTTTT.

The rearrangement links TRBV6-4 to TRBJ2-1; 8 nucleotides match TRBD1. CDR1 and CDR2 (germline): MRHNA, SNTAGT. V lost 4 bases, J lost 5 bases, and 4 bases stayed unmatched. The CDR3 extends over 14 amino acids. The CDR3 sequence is CASSVGQENNEQFF. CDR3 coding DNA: TGTGCCAGCAGTGTGGGACAGGAAAACAATGAGCAGTTCTTC.

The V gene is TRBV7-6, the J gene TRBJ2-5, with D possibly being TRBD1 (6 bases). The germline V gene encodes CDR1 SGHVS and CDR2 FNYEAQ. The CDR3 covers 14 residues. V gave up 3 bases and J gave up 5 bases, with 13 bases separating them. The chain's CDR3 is CASSFLGTTETQYF. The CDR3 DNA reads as TGTGCCAGCAGCTTCTTAGGGACAACGGAGACCCAGTACTTC. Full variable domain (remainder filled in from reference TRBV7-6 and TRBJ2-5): GAGVSQSPRYKVTKRGQDVALRCDPISGHVSLYWYRQALGQGPEFLTYFNYEAQQDKSGLPNDRFSAERPEGSISTLTIQRTEQRDSAMYRCASSFLGTTETQYFGPGTRLLVL.

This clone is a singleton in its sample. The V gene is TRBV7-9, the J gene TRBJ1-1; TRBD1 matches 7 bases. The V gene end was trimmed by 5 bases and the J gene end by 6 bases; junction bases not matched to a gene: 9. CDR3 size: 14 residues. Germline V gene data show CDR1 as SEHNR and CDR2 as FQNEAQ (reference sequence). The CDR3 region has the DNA TGTGCCAGCAGCCTACAGGGGTTGGGCGCTGAAGCTTTCTTT. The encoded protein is CASSLQGLGAEAFF. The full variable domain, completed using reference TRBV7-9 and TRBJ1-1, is DTGVSQNPRHKITKRGQNVTFRCDPISEHNRLYWYRQTLGQGPEFLTYFQNEAQLEKSRLLSDRFSAERPKGSFSTLEIQRTEQGDSAMYLCASSLQGLGAEAFFGQGTRLTVV.

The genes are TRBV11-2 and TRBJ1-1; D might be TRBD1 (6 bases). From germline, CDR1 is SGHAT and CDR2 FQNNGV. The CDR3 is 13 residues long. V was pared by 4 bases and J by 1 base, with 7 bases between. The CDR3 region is CASSWGQNTEAFF. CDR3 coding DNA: TGTGCCAGCAGCTGGGGACAGAACACTGAAGCTTTCTTT.

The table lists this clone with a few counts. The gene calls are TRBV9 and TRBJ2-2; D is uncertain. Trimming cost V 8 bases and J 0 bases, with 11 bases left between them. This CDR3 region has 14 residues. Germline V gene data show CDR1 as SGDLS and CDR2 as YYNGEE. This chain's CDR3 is CASEKRSNTGELFF. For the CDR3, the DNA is TGTGCCAGTGAGAAGAGGTCGAACACCGGGGAGCTGTTTTTT.

In nucleotides, the CDR3 is TGTGCCAGCAGCCAAGATTTCGCAACTAATGAAAAACTGTTTTTT. This translates into CASSQDFATNEKLFF. V is TRBV3-1 (or the pseudogene TRBV3-2) and J is TRBJ1-4; D unresolved. Germline loops: CDR1 LGHDT, CDR2 YNNKEL (reference sequence). Trimming shortened V by 0 bases and J by 0 bases, and 5 bases separated the two germline ends. The CDR3 has 15 residues.

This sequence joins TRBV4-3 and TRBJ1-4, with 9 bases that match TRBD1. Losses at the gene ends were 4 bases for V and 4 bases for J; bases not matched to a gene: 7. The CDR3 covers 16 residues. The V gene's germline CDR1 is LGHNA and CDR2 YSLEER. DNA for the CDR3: TGCGCCAGCAGCCTCAAACAGGGGGCCCTTAATGAAAAACTGTTTTTT. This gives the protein CASSLKQGALNEKLFF.

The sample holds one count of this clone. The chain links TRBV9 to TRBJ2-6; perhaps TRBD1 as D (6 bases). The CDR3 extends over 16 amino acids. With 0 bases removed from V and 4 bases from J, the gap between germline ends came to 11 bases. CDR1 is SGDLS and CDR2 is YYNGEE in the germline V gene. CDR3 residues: CASSVGGLGGANVLTF. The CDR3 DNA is TGTGCCAGCAGCGTAGGGGGGCTTGGCGGGGCCAACGTCCTGACTTTC.

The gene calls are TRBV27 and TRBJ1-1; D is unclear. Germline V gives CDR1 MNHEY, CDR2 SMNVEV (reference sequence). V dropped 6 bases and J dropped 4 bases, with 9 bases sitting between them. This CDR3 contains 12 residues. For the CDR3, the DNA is TGTGCCAGCAGGATCCACGGCACTGAAGCTTTCTTT. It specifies CASRIHGTEAFF.

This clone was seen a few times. The CDR3 loop reads CASSRQGDYGYTF. The CDR3 nucleotides read TGTGCCAGCAGTCGACAGGGGGACTATGGCTACACCTTC. The V and J genes are TRBV6-2 or TRBV6-3 and TRBJ1-2; 9 bases agree with TRBD1. In germline, CDR1 is MNHEY, CDR2 SVGEGT. With V trimmed by 5 bases and J by 3 bases, 1 base remained unmatched. There are 13 residues in the CDR3.

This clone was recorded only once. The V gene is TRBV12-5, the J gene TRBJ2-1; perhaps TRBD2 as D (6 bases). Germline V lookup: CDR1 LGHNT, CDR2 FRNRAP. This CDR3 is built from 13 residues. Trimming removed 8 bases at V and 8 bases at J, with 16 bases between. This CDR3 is CASSAGIGDEQFF. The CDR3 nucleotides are TGTGCTAGTTCGGCGGGAATTGGCGATGAGCAGTTCTTC.

The CDR3 region is CASSLSIGGYNSPLHF. CDR3 bases: TGTGCCAGCAGTTTATCGATAGGGGGCTATAATTCACCCCTCCACTTT. This chain connects TRBV27 to TRBJ1-6, with a possible D match to TRBD1 (6 bases). Trimming removed 0 bases from V and 3 bases from J, with 9 bases in between. The CDR3 sequence is 16 residues long. CDR1 MNHEY and CDR2 SMNVEV come from the germline V gene (reference sequence).

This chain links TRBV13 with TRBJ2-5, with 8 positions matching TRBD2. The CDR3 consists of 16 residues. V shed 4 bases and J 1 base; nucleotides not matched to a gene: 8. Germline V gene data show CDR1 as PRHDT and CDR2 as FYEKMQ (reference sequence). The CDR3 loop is CASSSGGSGAQETQYF. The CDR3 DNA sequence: TGTGCCAGCAGCTCGGGCGGTAGCGGGGCCCAAGAGACCCAGTACTTC.

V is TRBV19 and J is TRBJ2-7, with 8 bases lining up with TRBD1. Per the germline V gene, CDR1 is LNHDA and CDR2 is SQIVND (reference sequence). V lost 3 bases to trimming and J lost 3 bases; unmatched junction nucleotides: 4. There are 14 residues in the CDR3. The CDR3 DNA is TGTGCCAGTAGTATCGGACAGGGCGGCTACGAGCAGTACTTC. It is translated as CASSIGQGGYEQYF.

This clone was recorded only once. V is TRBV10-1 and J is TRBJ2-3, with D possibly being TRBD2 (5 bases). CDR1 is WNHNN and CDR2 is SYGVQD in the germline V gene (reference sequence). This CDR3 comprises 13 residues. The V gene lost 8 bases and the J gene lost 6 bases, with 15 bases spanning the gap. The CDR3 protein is CASAPGFGDTQYF. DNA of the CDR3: TGCGCCAGCGCACCGGGATTTGGGGATACGCAGTATTTT.

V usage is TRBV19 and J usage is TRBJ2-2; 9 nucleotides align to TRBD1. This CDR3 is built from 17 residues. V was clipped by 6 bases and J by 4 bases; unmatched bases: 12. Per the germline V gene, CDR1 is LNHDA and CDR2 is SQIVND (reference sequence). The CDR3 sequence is CASREYGQGPFTGELFF. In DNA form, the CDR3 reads TGTGCCAGTAGGGAATACGGACAGGGGCCTTTCACCGGGGAGCTGTTTTTT.